The 18 T cell receptor beta chains given below trace back to one sample, sequenced in a study of a mutant IDH1 vaccine in newly diagnosed glioma. These receptors are not linked to any known antigen. Time point of the sample: week 23, last vaccination. Each dose delivered 300 ug of mutant IDH1 20-mer peptide subcutaneously with imiquimod. The assay was immunoSEQ multiplex PCR, and TCRdb's table has in-frame clones only and misses some. This sample has 75,000 to 80,000 clones; more than 80% occur once, and the top ten carry around 0.73%. The sequences come from PBMCs, collected from a glioma patient whose treatment included an IDH1 peptide vaccine. The receptors here all came from a woman between 45 and 65 years old with glioma.

The CDR3 is CASSPRTGSYEQYF. The CDR3 coding sequence is TGTGCCAGTAGTCCCCGGACAGGCTCCTACGAGCAGTACTTC. This rearrangement joins TRBV19 to TRBJ2-7, with 7 nucleotides matching TRBD1. V was pared by 5 bases and J by 0 bases, with 4 bases of the junction left unmatched. CDR1 is LNHDA, CDR2 SQIVND, per germline (reference sequence). The CDR3 totals 14 residues.

This clone occurred once. The genes are TRBV28 and TRBJ2-7; D is unresolved. This CDR3 has 11 amino acids. V lost 5 bases and J lost 7, with 9 bases in between. Germline assignment: CDR1 MDHEN and CDR2 SYDVKM. The CDR3 DNA follows: TGTGCCAGCAGTGCCCGTTGGGAGCAGTACTTC. Amino acid sequence: CASSARWEQYF.

In DNA, the CDR3 is TGTGCCAGCAGCGTAGTGGGGAGGGGGGGCACAGATACGCAGTATTTT. This codes for CASSVVGRGGTDTQYF. This sequence joins TRBV9 and TRBJ2-3, with D perhaps matching TRBD2 (7 bases). This CDR3 region has 16 residues. Trimming removed 0 bases at V and 1 base at J, with 12 bases between. Per the germline V gene, CDR1 is SGDLS and CDR2 is YYNGEE.

The chain combines TRBV19 with TRBJ1-5; D gene unclear. Germline V gene data show CDR1 as LNHDA and CDR2 as SQIVND (reference sequence). Trimming took 4 bases from V and 3 from J, leaving 13 bases between them. The CDR3 length is 15 residues. CDR3 bases: TGTGCCAGTAGTAACTCGCTCTGGGACAATCAGCCCCAGCATTTT. The encoded protein is CASSNSLWDNQPQHF.

The rearrangement uses TRBV6-1 and TRBJ1-4; a possible D gene is TRBD1 (6 bases). The V end lost 2 bases, the J end lost 8 bases, and 15 bases lay between the germline ends. Germline-derived CDR1 and CDR2 are MNHNS and SASEGT. The CDR3 is made up of 15 amino acids. DNA of the CDR3: TGTGCCAGCAGTGAAAGGAGGGGGGAGAGGGAAAAACTGTTTTTT. Residues: CASSERRGEREKLFF.

The chain has TRBV5-1 and TRBJ1-1, with TRBD1 matching 8 bases. The CDR3 sequence is 17 residues long. After removal of 4 bases from V and 2 bases from J, the junction contained 13 bases not matched to a gene. Germline lookup yields CDR1 SGHRS and CDR2 YFSETQ. The CDR3 loop is CASSLEGQGRGNTEAFF. The CDR3 region has the DNA TGCGCCAGCAGCCTGGAAGGACAGGGAAGGGGAAACACTGAAGCTTTCTTT.

The genes are TRBV5-1 and TRBJ2-7, with TRBD2 matching over 10 bases. The CDR3 covers 13 residues. V lost 6 bases to trimming and J lost 3 bases; unmatched junction nucleotides: 3. Looked up from germline, CDR1 is SGHRS and CDR2 is YFSETQ. The CDR3 region has the DNA TGCGCCAGCAAGGCTAGCGGGAGCTACGAGCAGTACTTC. It translates to CASKASGSYEQYF.

This clone was detected a few times. The chain employs TRBV11-1 and TRBJ2-6; 9 positions agree with TRBD1. The CDR3 runs 18 residues. The germline V gene encodes CDR1 SGHAT and CDR2 FQDESV (reference sequence). The V segment lost 4 bases and the J segment 0 bases; nucleotides outside the gene matches: 7. Here the CDR3 DNA reads TGTGCCAGCAGCTCCGGGACAGGGACTTACTCTGGGGCCAACGTCCTGACTTTC. Translating it yields CASSSGTGTYSGANVLTF.

The gene calls are TRBV30 and TRBJ1-1; D ambiguous. V was clipped by 0 bases and J by 5 bases, with 13 bases between them. CDR3 length equals 14 residues. Germline CDR1 GTSNPN, CDR2 SVGIG (reference sequence). The CDR3 spells CAWSVGGLGTEAFF. The CDR3 DNA sequence: TGTGCCTGGAGTGTAGGAGGGCTTGGGACTGAAGCTTTCTTT.

The chain uses TRBV25-1 and TRBJ2-2, with TRBD2 matching over 13 bases. This CDR3 has 15 residues. Trimming at V came to 6 bases and at J to 8 bases, leaving 6 bases not matched to a gene. Germline lookup yields CDR1 MGHDK and CDR2 SYGVNS. CDR3 in DNA: TGTGCCAGCAGATCGACTAGCGGGAGGCCGGGGGAGCTGTTTTTT. Translating it yields CASRSTSGRPGELFF.

The chain combines TRBV30 with TRBJ1-2; 9 bases are a match to TRBD1. Germline V gene data show CDR1 as GTSNPN and CDR2 as SVGIG (reference sequence). V lost 7 bases to trimming and J lost 4 bases; unmatched junction nucleotides: 4. CDR3 length: 12 residues. CDR3 residues: CASLDRGYGYTF. The CDR3 DNA sequence: TGTGCCTCGCTGGACAGGGGCTATGGCTACACCTTC.

The chain combines TRBV6-1 with TRBJ1-2; TRBD1 is a possible D gene (6 bases). Trimming removed 5 bases from V and 7 bases from J, with 14 bases in between. The CDR3 loop spans 13 amino acids. The germline gives CDR1 MNHNS, CDR2 SASEGT. This chain's CDR3 is CASSYSGASGYTF. CDR3 coding DNA: TGTGCCAGCAGTTATTCGGGGGCGAGTGGCTACACCTTC.

The table lists this clone with a count of one. The chain couples TRBV27 to TRBJ2-7; D possibly corresponds to TRBD1 (5 bases). The length of the CDR3 is 15 residues. Germline V gene sequence: CDR1 MNHEY, CDR2 SMNVEV (reference sequence). V was pared by 6 bases and J by 3 bases, with 18 bases between. The DNA for the CDR3 is TGTGCCAGCAGCCAAATCTCAGGGAAGGACTACGAGCAGTACTTC. Residues: CASSQISGKDYEQYF.

The chain has TRBV5-1 and TRBJ2-1, with D possibly matching TRBD1 (5 bases). V was clipped by 0 bases and J by 3 bases, with 13 bases between them. In germline, CDR1 is SGHRS, CDR2 YFSETQ. The CDR3 has 16 residues. CDR3 coding DNA: TGCGCCAGCAGCTTGGAATATGACAGTTACTACAATGAGCAGTTCTTC. As protein: CASSLEYDSYYNEQFF.

This clone has a handful of counts. The chain carries TRBV28 and TRBJ1-1, with TRBD1 identical over 9 bases. The CDR3 is 18 amino acids. Germline V gives CDR1 MDHEN, CDR2 SYDVKM. V was pared by 3 bases and J by 3 bases, with 14 bases of the junction left unmatched. The CDR3 sequence is CASSLILGGQGKDTEAFF. CDR3 bases: TGTGCCAGCAGTTTGATTCTAGGTGGACAGGGGAAAGACACTGAAGCTTTCTTT.

V usage is TRBV28 and J usage is TRBJ2-7; 7 positions match TRBD1. The ends lost 1 base at V and 0 bases at J; junction bases unmatched: 3. CDR3 length: 15 amino acids. Germline V gene sequence: CDR1 MDHEN, CDR2 SYDVKM. The CDR3: CASSLSGGYSYEQYF. The DNA for the CDR3 is TGTGCCAGCAGTTTATCAGGGGGTTACTCCTACGAGCAGTACTTC. The whole variable domain, remainder taken from reference TRBV28 and TRBJ2-7, is DVKVTQSSRYLVKRTGEKVFLECVQDMDHENMFWYRQDPGLGLRLIYFSYDVKMKEKGDIPEGYSVSREKKERFSLILESASTNQTSMYLCASSLSGGYSYEQYFGPGTRLTVT.

In its sample, this clone was seen a few times. The rearrangement uses TRBV5-6 and TRBJ1-2, with a tentative D call TRBD1 (6 bases). V was shortened by 4 bases and J by 7 bases, with 14 bases between the two germline ends. This CDR3 region has 13 residues. From germline, CDR1 is SGHDT and CDR2 YYEEEE. This CDR3 reads CASSDWTDRGYTF. CDR3 DNA sequence: TGTGCCAGCAGCGATTGGACAGATCGTGGCTACACCTTC.

This sequence joins TRBV18 and TRBJ1-2; D gene ambiguous. V dropped 3 bases and J dropped 8 bases, with 10 bases sitting between them. Germline-derived CDR1 and CDR2 are KGHSH and LQKENI. The CDR3 totals 12 residues. The chain's CDR3 is CASSPAGRGYTF. CDR3 coding DNA: TGTGCCAGCTCACCGGCGGGAAGGGGCTACACCTTC.